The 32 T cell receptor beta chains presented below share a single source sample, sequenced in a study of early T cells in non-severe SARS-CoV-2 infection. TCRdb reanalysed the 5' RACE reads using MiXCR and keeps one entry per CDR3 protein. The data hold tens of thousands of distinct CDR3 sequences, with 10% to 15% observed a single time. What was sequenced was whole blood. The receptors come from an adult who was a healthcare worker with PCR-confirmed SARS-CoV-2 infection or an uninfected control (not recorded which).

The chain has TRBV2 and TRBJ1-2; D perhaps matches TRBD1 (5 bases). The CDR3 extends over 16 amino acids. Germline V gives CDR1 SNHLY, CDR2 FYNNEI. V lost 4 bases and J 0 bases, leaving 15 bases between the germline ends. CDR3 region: CASSATELRANYGYTF. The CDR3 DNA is TGTGCCAGCAGTGCCACGGAGCTCAGGGCTAACTATGGCTACACCTTC.

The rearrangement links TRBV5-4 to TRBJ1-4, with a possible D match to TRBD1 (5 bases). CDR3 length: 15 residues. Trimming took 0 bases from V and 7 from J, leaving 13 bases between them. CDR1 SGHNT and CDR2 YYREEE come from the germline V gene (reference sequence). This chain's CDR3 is CASSLGGPRSEKLFF. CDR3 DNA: TGTGCCAGCAGCTTGGGGGGCCCCAGGAGTGAAAAACTGTTTTTT.

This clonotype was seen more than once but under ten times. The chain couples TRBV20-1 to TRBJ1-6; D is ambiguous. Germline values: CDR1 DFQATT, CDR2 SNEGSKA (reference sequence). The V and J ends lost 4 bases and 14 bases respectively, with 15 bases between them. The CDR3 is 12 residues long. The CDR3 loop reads CSAKDNRQSLHF. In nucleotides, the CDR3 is TGCAGTGCTAAGGATAACAGACAATCCCTCCACTTT.

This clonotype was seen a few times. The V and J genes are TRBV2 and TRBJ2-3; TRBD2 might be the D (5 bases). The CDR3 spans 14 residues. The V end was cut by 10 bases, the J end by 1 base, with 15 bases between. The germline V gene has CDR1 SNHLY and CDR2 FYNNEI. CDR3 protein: CATTRDLGTDTQYF. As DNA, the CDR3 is TGTGCCACAACGAGGGATTTAGGCACAGATACGCAGTATTTT.

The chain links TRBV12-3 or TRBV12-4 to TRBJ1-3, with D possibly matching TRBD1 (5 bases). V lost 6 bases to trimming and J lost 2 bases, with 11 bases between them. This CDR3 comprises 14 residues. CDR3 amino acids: CASSQTGTGNTIYF. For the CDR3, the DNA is TGTGCCAGCAGCCAAACAGGAACTGGAAACACCATATATTTT.

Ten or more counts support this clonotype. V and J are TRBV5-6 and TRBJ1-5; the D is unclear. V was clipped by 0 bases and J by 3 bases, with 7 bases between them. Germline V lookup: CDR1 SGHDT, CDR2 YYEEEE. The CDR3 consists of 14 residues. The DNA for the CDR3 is TGTGCCAGCAGCTTGGACGGAAACAATCAGCCCCAGCATTTT. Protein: CASSLDGNNQPQHF.

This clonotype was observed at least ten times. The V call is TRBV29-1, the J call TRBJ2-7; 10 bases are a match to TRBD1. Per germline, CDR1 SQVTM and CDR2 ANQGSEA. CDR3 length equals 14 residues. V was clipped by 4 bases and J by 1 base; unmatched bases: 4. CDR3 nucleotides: TGCAGCGTTGGACAGGGGGCCTGGTCCTACGAGCAGTACTTC. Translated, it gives CSVGQGAWSYEQYF.

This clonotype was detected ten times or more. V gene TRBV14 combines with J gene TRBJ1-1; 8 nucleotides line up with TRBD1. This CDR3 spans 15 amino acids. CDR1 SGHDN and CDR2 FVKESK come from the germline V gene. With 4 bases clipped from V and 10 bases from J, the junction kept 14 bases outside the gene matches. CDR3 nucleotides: TGTGCCAGCAGCCTCATGGACAGGGTGGATGCAAGAGCTTTCTTT. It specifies CASSLMDRVDARAFF.

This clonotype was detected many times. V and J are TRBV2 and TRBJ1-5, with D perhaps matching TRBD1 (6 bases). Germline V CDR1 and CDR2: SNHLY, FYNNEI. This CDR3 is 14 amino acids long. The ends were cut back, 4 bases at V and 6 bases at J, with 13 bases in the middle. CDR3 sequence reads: CASSGYRASQPQHF. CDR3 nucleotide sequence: TGTGCCAGCAGTGGTTACAGGGCTAGTCAGCCCCAGCATTTT.

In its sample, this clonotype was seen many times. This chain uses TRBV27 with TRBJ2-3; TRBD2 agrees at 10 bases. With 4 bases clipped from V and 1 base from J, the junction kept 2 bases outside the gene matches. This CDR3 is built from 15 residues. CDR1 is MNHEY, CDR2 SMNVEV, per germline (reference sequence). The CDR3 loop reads CASSSGTSGTDTQYF. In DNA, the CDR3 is TGTGCCAGCAGTTCAGGGACTAGCGGCACAGATACGCAGTATTTT.

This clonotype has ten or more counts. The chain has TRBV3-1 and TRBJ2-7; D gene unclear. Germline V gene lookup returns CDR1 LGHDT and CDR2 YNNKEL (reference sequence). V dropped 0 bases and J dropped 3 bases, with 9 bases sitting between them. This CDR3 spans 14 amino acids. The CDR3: CASSQELADYEQYF. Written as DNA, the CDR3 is TGTGCCAGCAGCCAAGAGTTGGCAGACTACGAGCAGTACTTC.

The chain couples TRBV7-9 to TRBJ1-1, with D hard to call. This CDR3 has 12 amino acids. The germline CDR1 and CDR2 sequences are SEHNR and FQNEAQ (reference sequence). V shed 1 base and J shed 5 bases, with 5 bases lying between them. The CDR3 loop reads CASSLDKTEAFF. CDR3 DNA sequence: TGTGCCAGCAGCTTAGACAAAACTGAAGCTTTCTTT.

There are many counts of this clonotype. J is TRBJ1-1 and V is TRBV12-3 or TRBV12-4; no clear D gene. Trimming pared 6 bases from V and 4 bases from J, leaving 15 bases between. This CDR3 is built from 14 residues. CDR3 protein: CASSPNFVGTEAFF. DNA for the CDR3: TGTGCCAGCAGCCCGAATTTTGTGGGCACTGAAGCTTTCTTT.

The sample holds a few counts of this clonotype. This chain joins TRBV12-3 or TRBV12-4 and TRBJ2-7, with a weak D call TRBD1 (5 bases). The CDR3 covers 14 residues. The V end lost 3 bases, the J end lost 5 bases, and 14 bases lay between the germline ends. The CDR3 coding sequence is TGTGCCAGCAGTTTGATGGACCCAGGGAACGAGCAGTACTTC. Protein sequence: CASSLMDPGNEQYF.

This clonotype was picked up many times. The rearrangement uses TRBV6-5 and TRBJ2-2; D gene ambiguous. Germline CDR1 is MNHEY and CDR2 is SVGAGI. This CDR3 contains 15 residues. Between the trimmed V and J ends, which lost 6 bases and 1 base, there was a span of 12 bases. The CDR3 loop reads CASSRSLLNTGELFF. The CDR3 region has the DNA TGTGCCAGCAGCCGCTCACTACTGAACACCGGGGAGCTGTTTTTT.

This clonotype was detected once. The CDR3 DNA follows: TGCAGTGCGCCCCGGCTCTCGGAGCAGTACTTC. This sequence encodes CSAPRLSEQYF. The V call is TRBV20-1, the J call TRBJ2-7; no definite D call. CDR3 length: 11 residues. V was trimmed by 6 bases and J by 7 bases, leaving 13 bases between them. Germline V gene lookup returns CDR1 DFQATT and CDR2 SNEGSKA (reference sequence).

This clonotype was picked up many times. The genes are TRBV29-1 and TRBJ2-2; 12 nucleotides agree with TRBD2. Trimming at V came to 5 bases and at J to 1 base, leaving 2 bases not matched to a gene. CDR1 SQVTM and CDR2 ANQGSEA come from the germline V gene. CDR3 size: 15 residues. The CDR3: CSVPTSGGNTGELFF. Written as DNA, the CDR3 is TGCAGCGTTCCGACTAGCGGGGGGAACACCGGGGAGCTGTTTTTT.

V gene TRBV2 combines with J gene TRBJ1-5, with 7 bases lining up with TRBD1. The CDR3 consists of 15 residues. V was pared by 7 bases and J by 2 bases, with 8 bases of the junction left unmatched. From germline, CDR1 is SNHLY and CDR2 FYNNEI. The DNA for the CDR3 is TGTGCCAGCACCGAACAGGGGAGCGGCAATCAGCCCCAGCATTTT. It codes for CASTEQGSGNQPQHF.

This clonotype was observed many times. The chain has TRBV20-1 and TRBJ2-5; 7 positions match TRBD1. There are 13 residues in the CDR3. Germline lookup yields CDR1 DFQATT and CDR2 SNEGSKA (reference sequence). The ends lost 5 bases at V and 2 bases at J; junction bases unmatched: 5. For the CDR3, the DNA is TGCAGTGCTCCCGGACAGGCGCAAGAGACCCAGTACTTC. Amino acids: CSAPGQAQETQYF.

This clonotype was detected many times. The CDR3 region has the DNA TGTGCCATCAGCCGGGACAGGGAGGTGGAAGGCTACACCTTC. It is translated as CAISRDREVEGYTF. The chain carries TRBV10-3 and TRBJ1-2, with TRBD1 identical over 9 bases. Unmatched junction bases numbered 10, after V lost 6 bases and J lost 8 bases. The CDR3 has 14 amino acids. Germline CDR1 ENHRY, CDR2 SYGVKD.

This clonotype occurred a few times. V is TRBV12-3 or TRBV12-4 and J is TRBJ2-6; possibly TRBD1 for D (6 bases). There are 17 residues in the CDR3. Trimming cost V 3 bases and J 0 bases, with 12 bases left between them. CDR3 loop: CASSLRQEYSGANVLTF. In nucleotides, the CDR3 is TGTGCCAGCAGTTTGAGACAGGAGTACTCTGGGGCCAACGTCCTGACTTTC.

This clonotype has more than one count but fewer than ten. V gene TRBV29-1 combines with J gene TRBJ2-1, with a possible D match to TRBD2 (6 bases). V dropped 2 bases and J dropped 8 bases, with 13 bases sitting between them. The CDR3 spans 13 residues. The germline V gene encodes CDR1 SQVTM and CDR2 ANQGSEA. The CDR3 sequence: CSVEFWREHEQFF. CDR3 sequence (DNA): TGCAGCGTTGAATTCTGGAGGGAGCATGAGCAGTTCTTC.

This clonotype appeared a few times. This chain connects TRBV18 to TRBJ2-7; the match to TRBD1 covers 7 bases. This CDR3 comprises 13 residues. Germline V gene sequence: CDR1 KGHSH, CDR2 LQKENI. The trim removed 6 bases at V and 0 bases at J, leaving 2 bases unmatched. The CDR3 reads CASSDRSSYEQYF. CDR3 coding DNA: TGTGCCAGCTCGGACAGGAGCTCCTACGAGCAGTACTTC. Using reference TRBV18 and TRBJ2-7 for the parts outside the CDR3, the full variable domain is NAGVMQNPRHLVRRRGQEARLRCSPMKGHSHVYWYRQLPEEGLKFMVYLQKENIIDESGMPKERFSAEFPKEGPSILRIQQVVRGDSAAYFCASSDRSSYEQYFGPGTRLTVT.

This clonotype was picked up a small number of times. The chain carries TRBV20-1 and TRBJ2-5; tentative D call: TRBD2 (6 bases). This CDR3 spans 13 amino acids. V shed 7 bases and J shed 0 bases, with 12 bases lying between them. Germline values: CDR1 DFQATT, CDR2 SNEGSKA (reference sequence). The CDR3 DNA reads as TGCAGTGGTGATCGGGGGAACCAAGAGACCCAGTACTTC. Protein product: CSGDRGNQETQYF.

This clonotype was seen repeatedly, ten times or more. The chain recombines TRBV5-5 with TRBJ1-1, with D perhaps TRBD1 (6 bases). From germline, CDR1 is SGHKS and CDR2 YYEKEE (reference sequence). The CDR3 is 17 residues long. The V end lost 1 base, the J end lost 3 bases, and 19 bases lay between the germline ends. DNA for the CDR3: TGTGCCAGCAGCTTGATTTCACTCAGGGGCTGGGACACTGAAGCTTTCTTT. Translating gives CASSLISLRGWDTEAFF.

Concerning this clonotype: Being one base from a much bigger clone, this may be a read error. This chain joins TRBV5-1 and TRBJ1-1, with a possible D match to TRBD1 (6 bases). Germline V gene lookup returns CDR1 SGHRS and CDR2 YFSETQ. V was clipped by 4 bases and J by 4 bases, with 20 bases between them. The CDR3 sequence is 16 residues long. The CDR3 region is CASSPPVWGGLTEAFF. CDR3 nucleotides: TGCGCCAGCAGCCCCCCGGTTTGGGGGGGGCTCACTGAAGCTTTCTTT.

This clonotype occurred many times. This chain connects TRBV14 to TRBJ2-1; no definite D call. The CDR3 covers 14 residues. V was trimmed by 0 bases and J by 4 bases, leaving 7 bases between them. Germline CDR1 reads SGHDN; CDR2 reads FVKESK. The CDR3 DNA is TGTGCCAGCAGCCAAGAATGGTGGTACAATGAGCAGTTCTTC. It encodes CASSQEWWYNEQFF.

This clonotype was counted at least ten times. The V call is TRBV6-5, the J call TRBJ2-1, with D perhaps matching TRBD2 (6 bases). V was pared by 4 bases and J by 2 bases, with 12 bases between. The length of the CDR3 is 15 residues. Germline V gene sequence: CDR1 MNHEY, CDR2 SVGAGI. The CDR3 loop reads CASSSPGLAYNEQFF. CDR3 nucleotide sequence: TGTGCCAGCAGTTCACCGGGACTCGCCTACAATGAGCAGTTCTTC.

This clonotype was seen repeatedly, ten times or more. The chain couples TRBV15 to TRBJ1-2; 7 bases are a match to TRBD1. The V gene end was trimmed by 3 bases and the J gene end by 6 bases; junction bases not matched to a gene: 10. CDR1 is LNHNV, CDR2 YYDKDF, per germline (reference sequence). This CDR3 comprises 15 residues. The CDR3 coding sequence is TGTGCCACCAGCAGGTTCGGGACAGCGGCTAATGGCTACACCTTC. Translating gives CATSRFGTAANGYTF.

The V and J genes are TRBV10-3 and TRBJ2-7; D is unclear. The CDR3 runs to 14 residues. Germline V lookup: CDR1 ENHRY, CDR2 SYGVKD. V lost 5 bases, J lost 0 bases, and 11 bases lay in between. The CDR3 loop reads CAISSLKGSYEQYF. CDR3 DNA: TGTGCCATCAGTTCCCTAAAGGGCTCCTACGAGCAGTACTTC.

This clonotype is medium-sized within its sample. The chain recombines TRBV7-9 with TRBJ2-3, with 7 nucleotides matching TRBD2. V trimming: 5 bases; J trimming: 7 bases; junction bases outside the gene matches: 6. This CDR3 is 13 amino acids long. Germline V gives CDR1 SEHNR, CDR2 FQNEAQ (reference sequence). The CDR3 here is CASSHLLANTQYF. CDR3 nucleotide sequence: TGTGCCAGCAGCCACCTACTAGCGAATACGCAGTATTTT.

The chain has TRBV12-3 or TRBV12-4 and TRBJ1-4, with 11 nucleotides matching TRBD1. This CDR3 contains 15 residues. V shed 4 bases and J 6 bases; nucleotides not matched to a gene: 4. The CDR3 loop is CASSSSDRGHEKLFF. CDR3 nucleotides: TGTGCCAGCAGTTCGTCGGACAGGGGGCATGAAAAACTGTTTTTT.